The sequence of this TCR beta chain was determined in a study of blood T cell repertoires in COVID-19. Overall study: Acute-phase and convalescent COVID-19 samples originated in the United States, Italy and Spain.

Per the original data handling: Nucleated cell number was recorded as an estimate derived from reference gene primer amplification. Profiling relied on immunoSEQ multiplex PCR, and the TCRdb table lists in-frame clones only, not all of them. The V and J calls and the clone size are those of that table, but D and trimming were determined from the DNA. The sample gives about 210,000 clones, roughly 80% of which show up once; 7.2% is in the top ten. This receptor was taken from a woman in her 70s with acute or convalescent COVID-19. The sequenced sample was peripheral blood.

In DNA, the CDR3 is TGTGCCAGCAGCTTGGACGGGGGTCCATCCTACGAGCAGTACTTC. Protein: CASSLDGGPSYEQYF. This chain uses TRBV5-5 with TRBJ2-7; possibly TRBD2 for D (6 bases). V lost 0 bases, J lost 1 base, and 11 bases lay in between. Germline CDR1 and CDR2: SGHKS and YYEKEE (reference sequence). The length of the CDR3 is 15 residues.